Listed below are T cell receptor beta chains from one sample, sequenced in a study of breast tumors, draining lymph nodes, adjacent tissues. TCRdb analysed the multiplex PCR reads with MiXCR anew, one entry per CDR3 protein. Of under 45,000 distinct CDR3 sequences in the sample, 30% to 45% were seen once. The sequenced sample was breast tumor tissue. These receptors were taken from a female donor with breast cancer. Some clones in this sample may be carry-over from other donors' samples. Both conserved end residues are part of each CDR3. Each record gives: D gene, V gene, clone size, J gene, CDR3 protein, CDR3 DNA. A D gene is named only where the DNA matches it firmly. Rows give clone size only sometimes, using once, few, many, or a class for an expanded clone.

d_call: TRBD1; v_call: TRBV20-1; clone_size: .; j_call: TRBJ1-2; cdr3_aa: CSASQGDYGYTF; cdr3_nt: TGCAGTGCTTCACAGGGGGACTATGGCTACACCTTC
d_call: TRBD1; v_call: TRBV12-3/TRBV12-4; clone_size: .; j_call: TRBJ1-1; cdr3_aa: CASSPGAQGGTEAFF; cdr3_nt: TGTGCCAGCAGTCCGGGCGCACAGGGGGGGACTGAAGCTTTCTTT
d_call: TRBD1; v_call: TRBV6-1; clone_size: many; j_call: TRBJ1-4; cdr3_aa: CASSGGTGGNEKLFF; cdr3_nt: TGTGCCAGCAGCGGGGGGACAGGGGGGAATGAAAAACTGTTTTTT
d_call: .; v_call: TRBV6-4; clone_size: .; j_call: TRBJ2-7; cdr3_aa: CASSSIYDSYNNEQYF; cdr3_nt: TGTGCCAGCAGTTCTATATATGACTCTTACAATAACGAGCAGTACTTC
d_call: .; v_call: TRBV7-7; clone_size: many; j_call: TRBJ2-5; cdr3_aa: CASSTQGALETQYF; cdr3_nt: TGTGCCAGCAGTACACAGGGCGCCTTAGAGACCCAGTACTTC
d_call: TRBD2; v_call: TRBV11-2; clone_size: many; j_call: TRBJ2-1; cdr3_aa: CASSVLAGKSGEQFF; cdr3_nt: TGTGCCAGCAGCGTACTAGCGGGGAAGTCGGGTGAGCAGTTCTTC
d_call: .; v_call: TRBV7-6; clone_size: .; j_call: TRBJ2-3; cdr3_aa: CASSLAPRSDTQYF; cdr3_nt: TGTGCCAGCAGCTTAGCACCTCGGAGTGATACGCAGTATTTT
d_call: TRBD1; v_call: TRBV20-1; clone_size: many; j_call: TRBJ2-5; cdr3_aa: CSAEGYRGETQYF; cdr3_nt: TGCAGTGCTGAGGGATACAGGGGAGAGACCCAGTACTTC
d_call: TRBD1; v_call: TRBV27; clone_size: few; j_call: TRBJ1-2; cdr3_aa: CASTPDRGRKREGYTF; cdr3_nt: TGTGCCAGCACCCCGGACAGGGGGCGTAAAAGGGAAGGCTACACCTTC
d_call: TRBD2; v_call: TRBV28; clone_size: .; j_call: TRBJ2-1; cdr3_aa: CASSSGLALNEQFF; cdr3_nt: TGTGCCAGCAGTTCGGGACTAGCGCTTAATGAGCAGTTCTTC
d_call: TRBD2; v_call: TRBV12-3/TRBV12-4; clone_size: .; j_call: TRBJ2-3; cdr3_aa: CATSPTSGGADTQYF; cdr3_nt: TGTGCCACGAGCCCGACTAGCGGGGGGGCAGATACGCAGTATTTT
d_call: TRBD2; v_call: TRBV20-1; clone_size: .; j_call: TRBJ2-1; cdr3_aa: CSATTSGRSINEQFF; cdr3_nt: TGCAGTGCTACGACTAGCGGGAGATCGATCAATGAGCAGTTCTTC
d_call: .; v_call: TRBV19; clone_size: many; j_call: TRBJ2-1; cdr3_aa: CASSSLPPVYNEQFF; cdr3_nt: TGTGCCAGTAGCTCCCTCCCCCCTGTCTACAATGAGCAGTTCTTC
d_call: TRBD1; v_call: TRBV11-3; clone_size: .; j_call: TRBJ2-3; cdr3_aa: CASSPGTGGLGSSTDTQYF; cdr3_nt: TGTGCCAGCAGCCCCGGGACAGGGGGCTTGGGGAGTAGCACAGATACGCAGTATTTT
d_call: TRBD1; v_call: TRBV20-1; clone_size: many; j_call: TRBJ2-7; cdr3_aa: CSAEPGQDSYEQYF; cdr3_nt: TGCAGTGCTGAACCGGGACAGGACTCCTACGAGCAGTACTTC
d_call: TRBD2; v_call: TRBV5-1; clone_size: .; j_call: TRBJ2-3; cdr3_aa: CASQTGGTDTQYF; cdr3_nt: TGCGCCAGCCAGACGGGAGGGACAGATACGCAGTATTTT
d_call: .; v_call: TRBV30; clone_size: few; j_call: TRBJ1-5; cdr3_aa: CAWTQGSNQPQHF; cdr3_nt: TGTGCCTGGACTCAGGGGAGCAATCAGCCCCAGCATTTT
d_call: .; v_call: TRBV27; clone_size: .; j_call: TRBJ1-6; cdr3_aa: CASTDPPIKSSPLHF; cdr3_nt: TGTGCCAGCACCGACCCACCCATCAAGAGTTCACCCCTCCACTTT
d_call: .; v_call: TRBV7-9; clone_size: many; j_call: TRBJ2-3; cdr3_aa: CASSWAASTDTQYF; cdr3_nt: TGTGCCAGCAGCTGGGCCGCCAGCACAGATACGCAGTATTTT
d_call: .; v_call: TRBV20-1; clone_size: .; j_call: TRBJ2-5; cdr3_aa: CSARLAPGTQYF; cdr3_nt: TGCAGTGCTAGACTAGCCCCGGGGACCCAGTACTTC
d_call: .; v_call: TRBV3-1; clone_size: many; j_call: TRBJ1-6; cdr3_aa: CASSQDRVRSPLHF; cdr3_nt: TGTGCCAGCAGCCAAGACAGGGTCCGGTCACCCCTCCACTTT
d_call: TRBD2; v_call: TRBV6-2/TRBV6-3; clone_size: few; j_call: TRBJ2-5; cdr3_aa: CASSYGTSGRPQETQYF; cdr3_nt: TGTGCCAGCAGTTACGGGACTAGCGGGAGGCCCCAAGAGACCCAGTACTTC
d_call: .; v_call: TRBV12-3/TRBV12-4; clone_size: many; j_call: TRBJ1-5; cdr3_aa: CASSLAGPGYNQPQHF; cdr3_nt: TGTGCCAGCAGTTTAGCCGGACCAGGGTACAATCAGCCCCAGCATTTT
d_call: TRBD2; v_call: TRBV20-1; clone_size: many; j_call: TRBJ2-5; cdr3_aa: CSAMGDSGGGETQYF; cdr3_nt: TGCAGTGCTATGGGGGATAGCGGGGGGGGGGAGACCCAGTACTTC
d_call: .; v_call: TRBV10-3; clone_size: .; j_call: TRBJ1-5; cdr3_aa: CAIRAGNGQPRHF; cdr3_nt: TGTGCCATCAGGGCAGGGAACGGGCAGCCCCGGCATTTT
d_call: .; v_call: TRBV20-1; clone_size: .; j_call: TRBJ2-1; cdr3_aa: CSASTGSSYNEQFF; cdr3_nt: TGCAGTGCTAGTACCGGGAGCTCCTACAATGAGCAGTTCTTC